The rows below give T cell receptor beta chains drawn from one sample of a study of spatial heterogeneity in lung cancer. In TCRdb, the 5' RACE reads were re-called with MiXCR into one record per CDR3 protein. The sample contains tens of thousands of distinct CDR3 sequences, less than 20% of which appear only once. Sample: PBMCs, taken at follow-up. The receptors were sampled from a male donor with early-stage non-small cell lung cancer. The CDR3 runs from the conserved cysteine through the conserved F or W. The D gene is left open where the match is weak. Some rows mark clone size as missing; the rest say once, few, many or name a class of expanded clone.

cdr3_nt cdr3_aa j_call clone_size v_call d_call
TGTGCCTGGAGTACGGGACTAGCGGGTTACAATGAGCAGTTCTTC CAWSTGLAGYNEQFF TRBJ2-1 NA TRBV30 TRBD2
TGTGCCAGCAGCTCGGGTTTCAATGAGCAGTTCTTC CASSSGFNEQFF TRBJ2-1 NA TRBV7-3 NA
TGTGCCAGCAGTCCAAGGGCTTTGGACAGGGGGGCCTACGAGCAGTACTTC CASSPRALDRGAYEQYF TRBJ2-7 NA TRBV27 TRBD1
TGTGCCAGCAGCGCACCGGGACTAGCGGGGGGGGTCGAGCAGTTCTTC CASSAPGLAGGVEQFF TRBJ2-1 NA TRBV11-1 TRBD2
TGTGCCAGCAGCACCAACAGTAGGACTGAAGCTTTCTTT CASSTNSRTEAFF TRBJ1-1 NA TRBV11-3 NA
TGTGCCTGGAGCGACTTCCAGTCAGCTTTCTTT CAWSDFQSAFF TRBJ1-1 few TRBV30 NA
TGCGCCAGCAGGGCGGGGGAAACCTACAATGAGCAGTTCTTC CASRAGETYNEQFF TRBJ2-1 few TRBV5-1 TRBD2
TGTGCCACCAGCAACCGGACAGGGCACTATGGCTACACCTTC CATSNRTGHYGYTF TRBJ1-2 few TRBV15 TRBD1
TGTGCCAGCAGCACGACGGTACAAGAGACCCAGTACTTC CASSTTVQETQYF TRBJ2-5 few TRBV11-2 NA
TGTGCCAGTAGCCAAACAGGGACTGGAAACACCATATATTTT CASSQTGTGNTIYF TRBJ1-3 NA TRBV19 NA
TGCAGTGCTAGTAACAGGGATCGACATGGAAACACCATATATTTT CSASNRDRHGNTIYF TRBJ1-3 few TRBV20-1 NA
TGCAGTGCTAAAGAATCGGACTATGGCTACACCTTC CSAKESDYGYTF TRBJ1-2 NA TRBV20-1 NA
TGTGCCAGCAGCCTCAAGCGAGCGGGAGGGCAGAAGTTCTTC CASSLKRAGGQKFF TRBJ2-1 NA TRBV3-1 TRBD2
TGCAGTGCCAGGGCAGGGGACGGGATTCAGTACTTC CSARAGDGIQYF TRBJ2-4 NA TRBV20-1 NA
TGTGCCAGCAGTTTATCGGATTTTCCCTTAGACCCAGGGGCACCAGATACGCAGTATTTT CASSLSDFPLDPGAPDTQYF TRBJ2-3 few TRBV27 NA
TGCGCCAGCAGCCAAAGGGAGACCCAGTACTTC CASSQRETQYF TRBJ2-5 NA TRBV4-1 NA
TGCAGCGTTGAATTGGGGTCGGGCGAGCAGTACTTC CSVELGSGEQYF TRBJ2-7 few TRBV29-1 NA
TGTGCCAGAAGCTTGGATGGGTTGGTCTCTGGGGCCAACGTCCTGACTTTC CARSLDGLVSGANVLTF TRBJ2-6 few TRBV5-3 NA
TGTGCCAGCAGCCAAGATGGAGAAACCGGGGAGCTGTTTTTT CASSQDGETGELFF TRBJ2-2 many TRBV3-1 NA
TGCAGTGCTAGAGTCACAGGGCTGTGGGACAATCAGCCCCAGCATTTT CSARVTGLWDNQPQHF TRBJ1-5 NA TRBV20-1 NA
TGTGCCAGCCGTGAGAATTTGGGGACAGGAGGAAACACCATATATTTT CASRENLGTGGNTIYF TRBJ1-3 many TRBV12-3/TRBV12-4 TRBD1
TGCGCCAGCAGCTCCGGCGGGCTAGCGGGGACCTACGAGCAGTACTTC CASSSGGLAGTYEQYF TRBJ2-7 NA TRBV5-1 TRBD2
TGTGCCAGCAGCAAAAGAACAGGTCATATGAACACTGAAGCTTTCTTT CASSKRTGHMNTEAFF TRBJ1-1 once TRBV21-1 NA
TGTGCCAGCAGCCGGGGTAACGTTGGCTATGGCTACACCTTC CASSRGNVGYGYTF TRBJ1-2 NA TRBV27 NA
TGCAGTGCTACTCTGGGGGATTATAATTCACCCCTCCACTTT CSATLGDYNSPLHF TRBJ1-6 NA TRBV20-1 NA
TGTGCTAGTGGTCCTAGAGAGGGCAGGGACCCTGAAGCTTTCTTT CASGPREGRDPEAFF TRBJ1-1 few TRBV12-5 NA
TGTGCCAGCAGTTTTAGGTTGACTGGGGCCAACGTCCTGACTTTC CASSFRLTGANVLTF TRBJ2-6 NA TRBV27 NA
TGTGCCACCAGCAGAGATCAGGGGTCAGATACGCAGTATTTT CATSRDQGSDTQYF TRBJ2-3 NA TRBV15 NA
TGCAGTGCTACTGGAGCGGGAGGCTTCTACAATGAGCAGTTCTTC CSATGAGGFYNEQFF TRBJ2-1 NA TRBV20-1 TRBD2